A selection of T cell receptor beta chains follows, all from one sample in a study of T-cell memory formation after mild COVID-19. Each CDR3 protein gets one entry after TCRdb re-called the 5' RACE reads with MiXCR. The sample lists a few hundred thousand distinct CDR3 sequences; less than 25% were seen once. The sequenced material came from PBMCs or a T cell subset sorted from them (not recorded which). These TCRs come from an adult woman who had mild COVID-19 (a few samples of this study predate the infection). Cell type and time point are not known. Both conserved end residues are part of each CDR3. The order of the fields is J gene, V gene, clone size, D gene, CDR3 protein, CDR3 DNA. D genes are given only for firm matches. Some rows have no size entry. The others give once, few or many, or a class for an expanded clone.

TRBJ2-3 | TRBV7-3 | . | . | CASSPQGVGTDTQYF | TGTGCCAGCAGTCCACAGGGCGTAGGGACAGATACGCAGTATTTT
TRBJ2-2 | TRBV4-2 | . | . | CASSQEAQNTGELFF | TGTGCCAGCAGCCAAGAAGCCCAAAACACCGGGGAGCTGTTTTTT
TRBJ2-1 | TRBV14 | few | TRBD2 | CASSRLAGVIQEQFF | TGTGCCAGCAGCCGACTAGCGGGAGTCATCCAAGAGCAGTTCTTC
TRBJ2-5 | TRBV11-2 | . | . | CASSSRGPTQETQYF | TGTGCCAGCAGCTCGCGAGGTCCCACCCAAGAGACCCAGTACTTC
TRBJ1-1 | TRBV21-1 | few | . | CASSNLGEDLGTEAFF | TGTGCCAGCAGCAACCTAGGGGAGGATCTGGGCACTGAAGCTTTCTTT
TRBJ2-3 | TRBV20-1 | few | . | CSAISLHTQYF | TGCAGTGCTATTTCTCTGCATACGCAGTATTTT
TRBJ2-5 | TRBV3-1 | few | . | CASSQFDGKETQYF | TGTGCCAGCAGCCAATTCGACGGAAAAGAGACCCAGTACTTC
TRBJ2-7 | TRBV5-1 | . | . | CASSFVRGGEQYF | TGCGCCAGCAGCTTTGTCAGGGGAGGCGAGCAGTACTTC
TRBJ2-5 | TRBV4-1 | once | TRBD1 | CASSQPTGGETQYF | TGCGCCAGCAGCCAACCGACAGGGGGGGAGACCCAGTACTTC
TRBJ2-1 | TRBV6-1 | few | . | CASTEQGSNYNEQFF | TGTGCCAGCACCGAACAGGGATCAAATTACAATGAGCAGTTCTTC
TRBJ2-7 | TRBV24-1 | . | . | CAINRDLVEQYF | TGTGCCATCAACCGGGATTTAGTAGAGCAGTACTTC
TRBJ2-1 | TRBV12-3/TRBV12-4 | few | . | CASSLGQFDEQFF | TGTGCCAGCAGTCTAGGACAGTTCGATGAGCAGTTCTTC
TRBJ1-1 | TRBV11-2 | . | . | CASSVNRVRTEAFF | TGTGCCAGCAGCGTGAACAGGGTTCGTACTGAAGCTTTCTTT
TRBJ1-6 | TRBV9 | . | TRBD1 | CASSPRDSSPLHF | TGTGCCAGCAGCCCCCGGGACAGCTCACCCCTCCACTTT
TRBJ2-1 | TRBV7-6 | . | . | CASSPYPFNEQFF | TGTGCCAGCAGCCCCTATCCTTTCAATGAGCAGTTCTTC
TRBJ2-3 | TRBV10-3 | . | . | CAISSEPSGTDTQYF | TGTGCCATCAGTTCTGAGCCCTCGGGCACAGATACGCAGTATTTT
TRBJ2-1 | TRBV6-5 | . | . | CASSPSPGEQFF | TGTGCCAGCAGCCCATCCCCCGGGGAGCAGTTCTTC
TRBJ2-1 | TRBV6-5 | . | TRBD2 | CASSPRRAGVPHEQFF | TGTGCCAGCAGCCCACGCCGCGCGGGAGTCCCCCATGAGCAGTTCTTC
TRBJ2-1 | TRBV7-9 | . | . | CASSQRLGHNEQFF | TGTGCCAGCAGCCAACGGCTAGGCCACAATGAGCAGTTCTTC
TRBJ2-3 | TRBV27 | few | . | CASSPGLGGDTQYF | TGTGCCAGCAGCCCTGGACTAGGGGGAGATACGCAGTATTTT
TRBJ2-5 | TRBV6-5 | . | TRBD1 | CASSRTGGNQETQYF | TGTGCCAGCAGTAGGACAGGGGGAAATCAAGAGACCCAGTACTTC
TRBJ1-4 | TRBV20-1 | few | . | CSARDLGRVREKLFF | TGCAGTGCTAGAGATCTCGGCAGGGTGCGGGAAAAACTGTTTTTT
TRBJ2-3 | TRBV12-3/TRBV12-4 | many | . | CASTITDTQYF | TGTGCCAGCACCATCACTGATACGCAGTATTTT
TRBJ2-7 | TRBV7-2 | . | . | CASSLAIALVYEQYF | TGTGCCAGCAGCTTAGCAATCGCTCTGGTCTACGAGCAGTACTTC
TRBJ2-7 | TRBV12-3/TRBV12-4 | few | TRBD1 | CASSPSGGGEQYF | TGTGCCAGCAGTCCATCAGGGGGCGGCGAGCAGTACTTC
TRBJ2-7 | TRBV5-1 | . | . | CASSVGTEASSYEQYF | TGCGCCAGCAGCGTCGGGACCGAGGCGAGCTCCTACGAGCAGTACTTC
TRBJ2-1 | TRBV7-3 | . | TRBD2 | CASSPGGLAGDISEQFF | TGTGCCAGCAGCCCCGGGGGACTAGCGGGAGATATTAGTGAGCAGTTCTTC
TRBJ2-7 | TRBV29-1 | few | . | CSVDGTYEQYF | TGCAGCGTGGACGGCACCTACGAGCAGTACTTC
TRBJ1-1 | TRBV30 | . | TRBD1 | CACTGQVFANTEAFF | TGTGCCTGCACGGGACAGGTGTTTGCGAACACTGAAGCTTTCTTT
TRBJ2-4 | TRBV5-4 | . | TRBD1 | CASSPGQGAGYIQYF | TGTGCCAGCAGCCCCGGACAGGGGGCGGGTTACATTCAGTACTTC
TRBJ2-7 | TRBV20-1 | few | . | CSARDFSYEQYF | TGCAGTGCTAGGGACTTCTCCTACGAGCAGTACTTC
TRBJ1-1 | TRBV11-3 | . | TRBD1 | CASSTMPGGEAFF | TGTGCCAGCAGCACGATGCCAGGGGGCGAAGCTTTCTTT
TRBJ1-1 | TRBV3-1 | . | . | CASSKGRGTEAFF | TGTGCCAGCAGCAAAGGGAGGGGCACTGAAGCTTTCTTT
TRBJ1-1 | TRBV7-3 | . | . | CASSLTVGKTEAFF | TGTGCCAGCAGCTTAACGGTGGGGAAGACTGAAGCTTTCTTT
TRBJ1-1 | TRBV4-1 | . | TRBD1 | CASSTRTGTNTEAFF | TGCGCCAGCAGCACCCGGACAGGGACGAACACTGAAGCTTTCTTT
TRBJ2-7 | TRBV10-2 | few | TRBD2 | CASRGLGAGAAEQYF | TGCGCCAGCAGAGGTCTGGGAGCGGGGGCCGCCGAGCAGTACTTC
TRBJ1-2 | TRBV7-2 | many | . | CASSLVQGTYGYTF | TGTGCCAGCAGCTTAGTCCAGGGAACATATGGCTACACCTTC